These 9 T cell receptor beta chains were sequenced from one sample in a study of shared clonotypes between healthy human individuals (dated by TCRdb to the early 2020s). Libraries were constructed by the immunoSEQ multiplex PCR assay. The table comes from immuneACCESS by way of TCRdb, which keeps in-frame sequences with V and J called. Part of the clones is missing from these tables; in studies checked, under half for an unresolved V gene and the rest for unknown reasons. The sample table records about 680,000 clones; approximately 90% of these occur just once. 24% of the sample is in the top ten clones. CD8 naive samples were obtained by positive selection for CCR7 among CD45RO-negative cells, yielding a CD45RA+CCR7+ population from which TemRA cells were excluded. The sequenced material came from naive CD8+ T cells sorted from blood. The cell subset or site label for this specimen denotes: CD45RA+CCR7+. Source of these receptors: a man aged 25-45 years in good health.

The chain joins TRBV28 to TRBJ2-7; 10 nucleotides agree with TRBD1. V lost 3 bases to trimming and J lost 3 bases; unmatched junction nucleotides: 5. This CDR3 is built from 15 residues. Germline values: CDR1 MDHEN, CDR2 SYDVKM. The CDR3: CASSFQGQGIYEQYF. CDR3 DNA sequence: TGTGCCAGCAGTTTCCAGGGACAGGGGATCTACGAGCAGTACTTC.

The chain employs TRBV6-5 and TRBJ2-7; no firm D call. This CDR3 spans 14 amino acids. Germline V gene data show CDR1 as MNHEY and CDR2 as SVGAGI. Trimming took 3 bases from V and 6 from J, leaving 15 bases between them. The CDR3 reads CASSYGLRMGEQYF. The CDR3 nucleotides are TGTGCCAGCAGTTATGGTCTCCGTATGGGCGAGCAGTACTTC.

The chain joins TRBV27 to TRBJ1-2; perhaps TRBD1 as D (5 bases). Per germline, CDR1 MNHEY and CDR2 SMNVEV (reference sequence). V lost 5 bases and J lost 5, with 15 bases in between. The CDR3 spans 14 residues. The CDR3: CASSLKATGYGYTF. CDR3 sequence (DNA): TGTGCCAGCAGTCTAAAGGCCACAGGTTATGGCTACACCTTC.

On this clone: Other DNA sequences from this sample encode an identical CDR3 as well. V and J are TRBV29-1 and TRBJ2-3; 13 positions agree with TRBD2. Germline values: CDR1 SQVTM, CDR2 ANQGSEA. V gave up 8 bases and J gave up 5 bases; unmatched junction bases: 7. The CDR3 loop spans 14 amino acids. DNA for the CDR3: TGCAGCACCGACGGACTAGCGGGGGTAGATACGCAGTATTTT. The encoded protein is CSTDGLAGVDTQYF.

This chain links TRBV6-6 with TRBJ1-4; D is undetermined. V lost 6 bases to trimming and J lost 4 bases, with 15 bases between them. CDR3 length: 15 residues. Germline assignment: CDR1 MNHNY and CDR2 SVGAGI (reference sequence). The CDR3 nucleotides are TGTGCCAGCAGCCCCCCGGGTAACGTTAATGAAAAACTGTTTTTT. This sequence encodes CASSPPGNVNEKLFF.

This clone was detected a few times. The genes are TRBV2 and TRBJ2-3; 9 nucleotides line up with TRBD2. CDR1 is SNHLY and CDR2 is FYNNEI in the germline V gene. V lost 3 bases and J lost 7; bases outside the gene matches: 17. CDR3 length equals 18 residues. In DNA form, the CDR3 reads TGTGCCAGCAGTGACCTACTTTTTATAGCGGGAGAGGGATATACGCAGTATTTT. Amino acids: CASSDLLFIAGEGYTQYF.

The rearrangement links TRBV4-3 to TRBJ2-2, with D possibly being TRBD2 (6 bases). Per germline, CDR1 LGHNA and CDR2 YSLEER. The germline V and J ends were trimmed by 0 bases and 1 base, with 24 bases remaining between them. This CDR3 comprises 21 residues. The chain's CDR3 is CASSQDLWRLEAFMNTGELFF. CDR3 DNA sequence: TGCGCCAGCAGCCAAGATCTGTGGAGACTAGAGGCCTTCATGAACACCGGGGAGCTGTTTTTT.

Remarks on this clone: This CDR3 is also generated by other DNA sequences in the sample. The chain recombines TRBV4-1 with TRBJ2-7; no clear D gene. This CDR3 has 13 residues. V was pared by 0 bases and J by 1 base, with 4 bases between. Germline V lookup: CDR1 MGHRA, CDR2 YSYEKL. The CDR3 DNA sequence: TGCGCCAGCAGCCAAGACAGATCCTACGAGCAGTACTTC. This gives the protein CASSQDRSYEQYF.

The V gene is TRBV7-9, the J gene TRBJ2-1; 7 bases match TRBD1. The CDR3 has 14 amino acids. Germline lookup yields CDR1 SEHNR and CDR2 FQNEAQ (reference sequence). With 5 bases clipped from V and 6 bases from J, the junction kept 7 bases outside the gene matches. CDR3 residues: CASSPGDRGNEQFF. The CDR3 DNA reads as TGTGCCAGCAGCCCCGGGGACAGAGGCAATGAGCAGTTCTTC.